The rows below give T cell receptor beta chains drawn from one sample of a study of T cell responses to AZD1222 COVID-19 vaccine. Measured with immunoSEQ multiplex PCR; TCRdb has only the in-frame clones, and not every one. This table holds approximately 140,000 clones, about 92% found once. Specimen: peripheral blood, collected 28 days after the second AZD1222 dose. The receptors shown here come from an adult who received the AZD1222 COVID-19 vaccine. CDR3s include the opening cysteine and the closing phenylalanine or tryptophan. D genes are given only for firm matches.

v_call d_call cdr3_aa
TRBV28 . CASSLVKGYDTGELFF
TRBV28 . CASTGPRNTEAFF
TRBV6-1 TRBD1 CASSDPFRQGIYNEQFF
TRBV5-3 TRBD1 CARSQGQGGYEQYF
TRBV3-1/TRBV3-2 TRBD2 CASSQGGGTSGRSNEQFF
TRBV7-9 . CASSLSRGSGHRIAETQYF
TRBV19 . CASSIDQDGYGYTF
TRBV9 . CASSVGSDSSNQPQHF
TRBV19 . CASSNLIGSGNQPQHF
TRBV6-6 TRBD1 CASSPRDRGSQPQHF
TRBV4-1 TRBD2 CASSPSLAGGPDTQYF
TRBV3-1/TRBV3-2 . CASSQVSGSTDTQYF
TRBV29-1 . CSVEPDGDSYEQYF
TRBV10-3 . CAISATVSSYNSPLHF
TRBV4-2 TRBD1 CASRLTGGRYGYTF
TRBV19 . CASSIVPRQETQYF
TRBV4-3 TRBD1 CASSQNRGQSNQPQHF
TRBV27 . CASSLYPTNTEAFF
TRBV7-3 . CASSLRESNEQFF
TRBV20-1 . CSAVADEQFF